This T cell receptor beta chain was retrieved from a study of cytomegalovirus exposure and HLA in healthy donors. Findings of the study overall: The analysis excluded some indistinguishable V segments, including TRBV6-2 and TRBV6-3. Among the sequence variants, a highly shared cluster was likely an artifact of sequencing. Both high specificity and high sensitivity reportedly marked the classifier's diagnosis of cytomegalovirus status. Prediction of most subjects' HLA-A and HLA-B alleles by TCR beta sequences was reportedly accurate.

The CDR3 is made up of 17 amino acids. Germline CDR1 and CDR2: SSHAT and FNYEAQ (reference sequence). Vbeta (60) and Jbeta (13) primers were used in the PCR. Generated by immunoSEQ multiplex PCR, the TCRdb table keeps only in-frame clones and is missing some. This sample's table has 75,000 to 100,000 clones. About this clone itself: Its matching antigen is unknown. The germline gene is not matched at one end of the junction; a read error may be the cause.

The sample taken for sequencing was PBMCs. This clonotype was sampled from a woman between 55 and 75 years old in good health and CMV-seronegative. This chain joins TRBV7-7 and TRBJ2-6; D may be TRBD2 (5 bases). The CDR3 region is CASSPGPGDVGANVLTF. Here the CDR3 DNA reads TGTGCTAGCAGTCCCGGACCCGGGGATGTGGGGGCCAACGTCCTGACTTTC.